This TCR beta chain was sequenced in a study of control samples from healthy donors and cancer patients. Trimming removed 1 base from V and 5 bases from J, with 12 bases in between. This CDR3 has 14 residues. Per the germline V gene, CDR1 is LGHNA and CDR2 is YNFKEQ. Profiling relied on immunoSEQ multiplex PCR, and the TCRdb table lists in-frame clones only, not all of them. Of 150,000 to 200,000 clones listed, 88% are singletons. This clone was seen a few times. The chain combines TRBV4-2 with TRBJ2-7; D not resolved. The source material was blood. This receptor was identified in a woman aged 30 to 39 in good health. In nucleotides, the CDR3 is TGTGCCAGCAGCCAAGCTACTCCTGCCCACGAGCAGTACTTC. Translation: CASSQATPAHEQYF.